This TCR beta chain stems from a study of vaccination and CD4 T cells after COVID-19. Treatment specified: roughly ten-day PBMC culture with coronavirus spike peptide pools or control peptides (ViraFEST assay). Cultured CD4+ T cell DNA was sequenced using the Oncomine TCR Beta short-read assay. TCRdb re-called the PCR reads through MiXCR, storing one row per CDR3 protein. The table lists approximately 20,000 distinct CDR3 sequences, 20% to 25% of them singletons, with 6% to 8% in the top ten. A remark on this clonotype: The target antigen is unknown.

Germline V gene data show CDR1 as SGHTA and CDR2 as FQGNSA. Trimming took 2 bases from V and 6 from J, leaving 7 bases between them. This CDR3 region has 12 residues. This TCR derives from a human donor with COVID-19. The material sequenced was cultured CD4+ T cells from blood. The chain links TRBV7-2 to TRBJ1-1; D unresolved. Here the CDR3 reads CASSLPEPEAFF. CDR3 bases: TGTGCCAGCAGCTTACCGGAGCCTGAAGCTTTCTTT.